These 26 T cell receptor beta chains share one sample of origin, sequenced in a study of response to subunit inactivated influenza vaccine. TCRdb independently ran MiXCR on the RT-PCR reads; one entry per CDR3 protein. The table lists roughly 700,000 distinct CDR3 sequences, around 16% of them singletons. The sequencing here drew on PBMCs from blood, taken roughly 12 days after vaccination. These receptors all come from a man aged 45 to 65 who received an inactivated influenza vaccine.

The table lists this clonotype with a few counts. CDR3 protein: CSAREGGGSEKLFF. In DNA, the CDR3 is TGCAGTGCTAGAGAGGGGGGCGGTAGTGAAAAACTGTTTTTT. V is TRBV20-1 and J is TRBJ1-4; D perhaps matches TRBD1 (6 bases). CDR1 is DFQATT, CDR2 SNEGSKA, per germline (reference sequence). CDR3 length equals 14 residues. V was pared by 0 bases and J by 7 bases, with 12 bases between.

This clonotype was recorded many times. The chain couples TRBV2 to TRBJ1-1; the D gene is possibly TRBD1 (5 bases). Germline CDR1 SNHLY, CDR2 FYNNEI. This CDR3 has 13 amino acids. The V and J ends lost 3 bases and 5 bases respectively, with 10 bases between them. The chain's CDR3 is CASSDHGGTEAFF. The CDR3 nucleotides read TGTGCCAGCAGTGATCATGGGGGTACTGAAGCTTTCTTT.

This clonotype has a count of ten or more. The chain couples TRBV6-1 to TRBJ2-2; D possibly corresponds to TRBD1 (6 bases). This CDR3 region has 15 residues. Per germline, CDR1 MNHNS and CDR2 SASEGT. Trimming removed 6 bases at V and 0 bases at J, with 11 bases between. The chain's CDR3 is CASRRQVPNTGELFF. The CDR3 DNA reads as TGTGCCAGCAGGAGACAGGTTCCGAACACCGGGGAGCTGTTTTTT.

V is TRBV20-1 and J is TRBJ2-7; possible D gene TRBD1, 5 bases. The germline gives CDR1 DFQATT, CDR2 SNEGSKA (reference sequence). There are 12 residues in the CDR3. Trimming stripped 3 bases from V and 2 bases from J, with 8 bases between. CDR3 in amino acids: CSARDIPYEQYF. CDR3 DNA sequence: TGCAGTGCTAGGGACATTCCCTACGAGCAGTACTTC.

This clonotype was observed at least ten times. The chain uses TRBV5-1 and TRBJ2-1; D is uncertain. The V and J ends lost 6 bases and 5 bases respectively, with 12 bases between them. This CDR3 has 13 residues. Germline loops: CDR1 SGHRS, CDR2 YFSETQ. The CDR3 sequence: CASNFNTDNEQFF. The CDR3 DNA sequence: TGCGCCAGCAACTTTAATACAGACAATGAGCAGTTCTTC.

This clonotype was picked up a small number of times. V and J are TRBV20-1 and TRBJ1-2; D unresolved. The germline V gene has CDR1 DFQATT and CDR2 SNEGSKA (reference sequence). The CDR3 is made up of 12 amino acids. Trimming removed 3 bases at V and 8 bases at J, with 13 bases between. The CDR3 spells CSARGVNEGYTF. CDR3 nucleotides: TGCAGTGCTAGGGGTGTTAATGAGGGCTACACCTTC.

In its sample, this clonotype was seen a few times. The CDR3 bases are TGTGCCAGCAGTAAACAGGGTGCAGATACGCAGTATTTT. Translation: CASSKQGADTQYF. The V and J genes are TRBV12-3 or TRBV12-4 and TRBJ2-3; a possible D gene is TRBD1 (6 bases). V lost 5 bases and J 4 bases, leaving 10 bases between the germline ends. The CDR3 has 13 residues.

This clonotype has a handful of counts. The chain joins TRBV7-2 to TRBJ2-7; a weak D match, TRBD2 (6 bases). V gave up 3 bases and J gave up 3 bases, with 15 bases separating them. CDR1 is SGHTA and CDR2 is FQGNSA in the germline V gene. The CDR3 is made up of 15 amino acids. In DNA, the CDR3 is TGTGCCAGCAGCTTCTTCCCGGGACTCAACTACGAGCAGTACTTC. Amino acid sequence: CASSFFPGLNYEQYF.

The rearrangement links TRBV4-3 to TRBJ1-4; D not resolved. This CDR3 has 18 amino acids. The ends were cut back, 0 bases at V and 7 bases at J, with 21 bases in the middle. The germline gives CDR1 LGHNA, CDR2 YSLEER. The CDR3 region is CASSQDLRTVGFSEKLFF. CDR3 nucleotide sequence: TGCGCCAGCAGCCAAGATCTCAGGACTGTGGGGTTTAGTGAAAAACTGTTTTTT.

This clonotype appeared a few times. The chain carries TRBV4-1 and TRBJ1-4, with a possible D match to TRBD1 (5 bases). The CDR3 is 15 amino acids. Germline loops: CDR1 MGHRA, CDR2 YSYEKL. V was clipped by 4 bases and J by 7 bases, with 16 bases between them. The CDR3 DNA is TGCGCCAGCAGCCTCGACAGTACAGATGGTGAAAAACTGTTTTTT. Translating gives CASSLDSTDGEKLFF.

This clonotype was seen only a few times. This sequence joins TRBV7-9 and TRBJ2-5; D remains ambiguous. Germline CDR1 SEHNR, CDR2 FQNEAQ (reference sequence). The CDR3 spans 13 residues. Trimming shortened V by 1 base and J by 5 bases, and 8 bases separated the two germline ends. CDR3 DNA sequence: TGTGCCAGCAGCTTAGGAGCCATGGAGACCCAGTACTTC. The encoded protein is CASSLGAMETQYF.

This clonotype appeared many times. The J gene is TRBJ1-4, the V gene TRBV16; TRBD1 matches 8 bases. Germline lookup yields CDR1 KGHSY and CDR2 FQNENV. The CDR3 has 15 amino acids. The junction had 5 bases not matched to a gene; V was cut back by 0 bases and J by 8 bases. The chain's CDR3 is CASSQSWTGPEKLFF. In nucleotides, the CDR3 is TGTGCCAGCAGCCAATCGTGGACAGGGCCCGAAAAACTGTTTTTT.

In this sample, this clonotype turned up a few times. This chain links TRBV4-3 with TRBJ1-2; D call uncertain. The CDR3 runs to 15 residues. CDR1 is LGHNA and CDR2 is YSLEER in the germline V gene. V was shortened by 0 bases and J by 0 bases, with 8 bases between the two germline ends. CDR3 loop: CASSQEFRTNYGYTF. CDR3 nucleotides: TGCGCCAGCAGCCAAGAGTTCAGAACTAACTATGGCTACACCTTC.

This clonotype showed up just a few times. The V gene is TRBV5-1, the J gene TRBJ1-1, with D uncertain. CDR1 is SGHRS and CDR2 is YFSETQ in the germline V gene. The CDR3 length is 14 residues. V lost 0 bases and J 4 bases, leaving 10 bases between the germline ends. CDR3 in amino acids: CASSLAREGTEAFF. Written as DNA, the CDR3 is TGCGCCAGCAGCTTGGCCCGTGAGGGCACTGAAGCTTTCTTT.

This clonotype was observed a handful of times. The chain has TRBV29-1 and TRBJ1-3; D not resolved. This CDR3 is 11 amino acids long. V was cut by 2 bases and J by 5 bases, with 4 bases left in between. Germline CDR1 SQVTM, CDR2 ANQGSEA. The CDR3 DNA sequence: TGCAGCGTTGAATCCCGAAACACCATATATTTT. It codes for CSVESRNTIYF.

The rearrangement links TRBV28 to TRBJ1-4, with unresolved D. Looked up from germline, CDR1 is MDHEN and CDR2 is SYDVKM. This CDR3 has 14 residues. With 6 bases removed from V and 5 bases from J, the gap between germline ends came to 13 bases. CDR3 nucleotide sequence: TGTGCCAGCAGGTGGAGGACCACAAATGAAAAACTGTTTTTT. This translates into CASRWRTTNEKLFF.

The chain recombines TRBV10-3 with TRBJ1-4; no clear D. The V gene's germline CDR1 is ENHRY and CDR2 SYGVKD. Trimming removed 3 bases from V and 4 bases from J, with 9 bases in between. The CDR3 length is 14 residues. CDR3 nucleotide sequence: TGTGCCATCAGTGAAGGGCAGCTTAATGAAAAACTGTTTTTT. Protein: CAISEGQLNEKLFF.

Many counts were recorded for this clonotype. The rearrangement uses TRBV20-1 and TRBJ2-3; no clear D. Trimming removed 7 bases at V and 6 bases at J, with 11 bases between. The CDR3 contains 11 residues. Germline CDR1 reads DFQATT; CDR2 reads SNEGSKA (reference sequence). The CDR3 bases are TGCAGTGGGGTATCGTGGGATACGCAGTATTTT. Translated: CSGVSWDTQYF.

Only a few counts were recorded for this clonotype. This sequence joins TRBV6-1 and TRBJ1-1; 7 nucleotides agree with TRBD1. V shed 6 bases, J shed 8 bases, and the junction held 15 bases outside the gene matches. CDR1 is MNHNS, CDR2 SASEGT, per germline. The CDR3 totals 15 residues. The CDR3 nucleotides are TGTGCCAGCAGGGCCAGGGGGAGAACCCTTTTGGAAGCTTTCTTT. Its protein product is CASRARGRTLLEAFF.

At least ten counts were recorded for this clonotype. This chain links TRBV20-1 with TRBJ1-5, with D tentatively TRBD1 (5 bases). The CDR3 has 15 residues. Trimming removed 6 bases at V and 0 bases at J, with 15 bases between. CDR1 and CDR2 from the germline V gene are DFQATT and SNEGSKA (reference sequence). In nucleotides, the CDR3 is TGCAGTGCAACAGACGTAGGGGATAGCAATCAGCCCCAGCATTTT. This gives the protein CSATDVGDSNQPQHF.

This clonotype was counted a few times. The V and J genes are TRBV9 and TRBJ2-2; 7 bases are a match to TRBD1. After removal of 0 bases from V and 7 bases from J, the junction contained 3 bases not matched to a gene. The CDR3 sequence is 14 residues long. The germline gives CDR1 SGDLS, CDR2 YYNGEE. The CDR3 here is CASSVAQGIGELFF. In DNA form, the CDR3 reads TGTGCCAGCAGCGTAGCACAGGGGATCGGGGAGCTGTTTTTT. The full variable domain, with the rest looked up from reference TRBV9 and TRBJ2-2, is DSGVTQTPKHLITATGQRVTLRCSPRSGDLSVYWYQQSLDQGLQFLIQYYNGEERAKGNILERFSAQQFPDLHSELNLSSLELGDSALYFCASSVAQGIGELFFGEGSRLTVL.

The rearrangement uses TRBV28 and TRBJ2-7; D gene ambiguous. CDR3 size: 14 residues. Trimming stripped 3 bases from V and 7 bases from J, with 16 bases between. The V gene's germline CDR1 is MDHEN and CDR2 SYDVKM. CDR3 protein: CASSFSPLLLEQYF. The CDR3 DNA reads TGTGCCAGCAGTTTCAGTCCTTTGCTACTTGAGCAGTACTTC.

This sequence joins TRBV5-6 and TRBJ1-6; maybe TRBD1 (5 bases). This CDR3 comprises 14 residues. V lost 5 bases and J lost 11, with 17 bases in between. The V gene's germline CDR1 is SGHDT and CDR2 YYEEEE. CDR3: CASSPGDRPAPLHF. In DNA, the CDR3 is TGTGCCAGCAGTCCTGGGGACCGCCCGGCACCCCTCCACTTT. The variable domain in full, completed from reference TRBV5-6 and TRBJ1-6, reads DAGVTQSPTHLIKTRGQQVTLRCSPKSGHDTVSWYQQALGQGPQFIFQYYEEEERQRGNFPDRFSGHQFPNYSSELNVNALLLGDSALYLCASSPGDRPAPLHFGNGTRLTVT.

V gene TRBV6-1 combines with J gene TRBJ2-3; 7 nucleotides match TRBD1. The length of the CDR3 is 17 residues. CDR1 is MNHNS, CDR2 SASEGT, per germline. J gave up 1 base and V 8 bases, and 15 bases lay outside the gene matches. CDR3 region: CASQSGQGVPGTDTQYF. DNA of the CDR3: TGTGCCAGCCAGAGTGGTCAGGGGGTTCCTGGCACAGATACGCAGTATTTT.

There are many counts of this clonotype. The J gene is TRBJ2-5, the V gene TRBV25-1, with 7 bases that match TRBD1. The CDR3 runs 15 residues. Germline V lookup: CDR1 MGHDK, CDR2 SYGVNS. Unmatched junction bases numbered 8, after V lost 3 bases and J lost 4 bases. CDR3 in DNA: TGTGCCAGCAGTGATTCACGACAGGGCTCAGAGACCCAGTACTTC. Amino acids: CASSDSRQGSETQYF.

This clonotype was counted only a few times. The rearrangement links TRBV6-2 or TRBV6-3 to TRBJ1-1; possibly TRBD1 for D (6 bases). V lost 7 bases and J 6 bases, leaving 21 bases between the germline ends. The CDR3 runs 15 residues. The V gene's germline CDR1 is MNHEY and CDR2 SVGEGT. CDR3 residues: CASKGEDRPHAEAFF. The CDR3 DNA reads as TGTGCCAGCAAAGGGGAAGACAGGCCCCACGCTGAAGCTTTCTTT.